The present TCR beta chain was sequenced within a study of cytomegalovirus exposure and HLA in healthy donors. Study outcomes and limitations: The listing of about 150 TCR beta chains classed them as cytomegalovirus-associated. Using the classifier, cytomegalovirus status was reportedly diagnosed with high specificity and sensitivity.

This CDR3 region has 13 residues. The ends lost 3 bases at V and 4 bases at J; junction bases unmatched: 2. Germline CDR1 reads SGHTA; CDR2 reads FQGNSA. Sequencing used immunoSEQ multiplex PCR; TCRdb keeps in-frame clones, though not all of them. Of about 83,000 clones listed, 95% to 96% are singletons. On this clone: Its matching antigen is unknown.

Sequences were obtained from PBMCs. The clonotype was recovered from a woman in her late teens or twenties in good health and CMV-seronegative. V and J are TRBV7-2 and TRBJ1-1, with 7 bases matching TRBD1. The CDR3 DNA is TGTGCCAGCAGCTTTCCAGGGGGCACTGAAGCTTTCTTT. Protein: CASSFPGGTEAFF.